Listed here are 8 T cell receptor beta chains from one sample, sequenced in a study of blood T cell repertoires in COVID-19. Method: immunoSEQ multiplex PCR; TCRdb's copy keeps in-frame clones and lacks some. The repertoire consists of some 100,000 clones, with about 85% occurring once and the leading ten covering approximately 1.8%. The sample consisted of peripheral blood. These receptors all come from a woman in her seventies with active or convalescent COVID-19.

V usage is TRBV10-3 and J usage is TRBJ2-5; weak D call: TRBD1 (6 bases). The CDR3 is 15 amino acids. V was clipped by 0 bases and J by 5 bases, with 13 bases between them. Germline loops: CDR1 ENHRY, CDR2 SYGVKD. The CDR3 nucleotides read TGTGCCATCAGTGAGTCGAGTGGGGGCGGGGAGACCCAGTACTTC. Translation: CAISESSGGGETQYF.

The rearrangement links TRBV24-1 to TRBJ2-2; tentative D call: TRBD2 (5 bases). The CDR3 has 13 residues. Trimming took 9 bases from V and 1 from J, leaving 8 bases between them. Germline V gene lookup returns CDR1 KGHDR and CDR2 SFDVKD. CDR3 in amino acids: CATSGENTGELFF. The DNA of the CDR3 is TGTGCCACCTCCGGGGAGAACACCGGGGAGCTGTTTTTT.

This chain links TRBV11-1 with TRBJ1-2; D call uncertain. This CDR3 is built from 12 residues. V gave up 6 bases and J gave up 1 base, with 6 bases separating them. Per germline, CDR1 SGHAT and CDR2 FQDESV (reference sequence). CDR3 in DNA: TGTGCCAGCAGTCGAGATAACTATGGCTACACCTTC. Translating gives CASSRDNYGYTF.

The rearrangement uses TRBV14 and TRBJ2-7; TRBD2 agrees at 14 bases. Losses at the gene ends were 2 bases for V and 6 bases for J; bases not matched to a gene: 15. The CDR3 has 19 residues. The germline gives CDR1 SGHDN, CDR2 FVKESK. The CDR3 DNA follows: TGTGCCAGCAGCCAATCGCCGGGACTAGCGGGAGAGTTCGGGATCGAGCAGTACTTC. Translated: CASSQSPGLAGEFGIEQYF.

The chain joins TRBV6-4 to TRBJ2-3, with D unresolved. CDR1 MRHNA and CDR2 SNTAGT come from the germline V gene. CDR3 length equals 12 residues. V was shortened by 6 bases and J by 6 bases, with 10 bases between the two germline ends. This CDR3 reads CASSKAWDTQYF. The CDR3 DNA reads as TGTGCCAGCAGCAAAGCGTGGGATACGCAGTATTTT.

J is TRBJ1-2 and V is TRBV7-8; 8 bases fit TRBD1. J was trimmed by 7 bases and V by 1 base; bases with no gene match: 8. Germline V gives CDR1 SGHVS, CDR2 FQNEAQ. This CDR3 has 15 residues. The CDR3 protein is CASSLEARGLGGYTF. CDR3 bases: TGTGCCAGCAGCTTAGAGGCCAGGGGGCTTGGTGGCTACACCTTC.

CDR3 region: CASSVTPQGIPQFETQYF. Here the CDR3 DNA reads TGTGCCAGCAGCGTAACCCCACAGGGGATACCTCAGTTCGAGACCCAGTACTTC. The rearrangement uses TRBV9 and TRBJ2-5, with TRBD1 identical over 7 bases. Unmatched junction bases numbered 17, after V lost 1 base and J lost 5 bases. The CDR3 contains 18 residues. Germline loops: CDR1 SGDLS, CDR2 YYNGEE.

In DNA form, the CDR3 reads TGTGCCAGCCTAATTGGCGGGGTCTCCTACAATGAGCAGTTCTTC. Residues: CASLIGGVSYNEQFF. The V gene is TRBV28, the J gene TRBJ2-1; the D gene is possibly TRBD2 (6 bases). The germline V and J ends were trimmed by 8 bases and 0 bases, with 14 bases remaining between them. The V gene's germline CDR1 is MDHEN and CDR2 SYDVKM. The CDR3 sequence is 15 residues long.